One and the same sample provided the 9 T cell receptor beta chains below, sequenced in a study of blood T cell repertoires in COVID-19. The repertoire was sequenced with immunoSEQ multiplex PCR; TCRdb's copy has only in-frame clones and lacks some. The data contain about 54,000 clones, 88% of them singletons. Sequencing was done on a sample of peripheral blood. All receptors derive from a human donor in a cohort sampled during active COVID-19.

The chain recombines TRBV7-9 with TRBJ2-3; D is possibly TRBD2 (5 bases). Per the germline V gene, CDR1 is SEHNR and CDR2 is FQNEAQ (reference sequence). Between the trimmed V and J ends, which lost 2 bases and 0 bases, there was a span of 6 bases. This CDR3 is built from 14 residues. The DNA of the CDR3 is TGTGCCAGCAGCTTATGGACTAGCACAGATACGCAGTATTTT. Encoded protein: CASSLWTSTDTQYF.

This sequence joins TRBV7-9 and TRBJ1-2; D perhaps matches TRBD1 (5 bases). In germline, CDR1 is SEHNR, CDR2 FQNEAQ (reference sequence). The CDR3 is made up of 16 amino acids. Trimming took off 1 base at V and 3 bases at J, with 15 bases between the two ends. CDR3 sequence reads: CASSLVGPGNYYGYTF. CDR3 nucleotides: TGTGCCAGCAGCTTAGTCGGACCAGGGAACTACTATGGCTACACCTTC.

The chain carries TRBV5-1 and TRBJ2-5, with 7 bases identical to TRBD2. This CDR3 contains 17 residues. The V gene's germline CDR1 is SGHRS and CDR2 YFSETQ. V was clipped by 0 bases and J by 5 bases; unmatched bases: 13. The CDR3 DNA sequence: TGCGCCAGCAGCTTGGCCCCACGGGGAGGGACTACGGAGACCCAGTACTTC. Protein sequence: CASSLAPRGGTTETQYF.

This chain connects TRBV2 to TRBJ2-5, with 8 bases fitting TRBD2. Germline trimming cut 11 bases from V and 2 bases from J; bases unmatched to any gene: 1. CDR3 size: 11 residues. Germline loops: CDR1 SNHLY, CDR2 FYNNEI. CDR3 nucleotide sequence: TGTGCCGGACTAGCACAAGAGACCCAGTACTTC. It translates to CAGLAQETQYF.

V usage is TRBV21-1 and J usage is TRBJ2-2; the D call TRBD2 from the table was never checked on the DNA. TRBV21-1 is a pseudogene segment. The CDR3 loop spans 16 amino acids. CDR3: CASSKHQIETTGELFF. In DNA form, the CDR3 reads TGTGCCAGCAGCAAACACCAAATAGAAACCACCGGGGAGCTGTTTTTT.

The rearrangement joins TRBV11-3 to TRBJ2-2, with no clear D. Germline CDR1 SGHNT, CDR2 YENEEA. The germline V and J ends were trimmed by 5 bases and 5 bases, with 3 bases remaining between them. CDR3 length: 11 amino acids. The CDR3 DNA follows: TGTGCCAGCAGCATAACCGGGGAGCTGTTTTTT. Translating it yields CASSITGELFF.

The chain employs TRBV28 and TRBJ2-2; 8 positions agree with TRBD1. The CDR3 runs 15 residues. Germline trimming cut 2 bases from V and 7 bases from J; bases unmatched to any gene: 6. Germline loops: CDR1 MDHEN, CDR2 SYDVKM. CDR3 bases: TGTGCCAGCAGTTTAGTCAGGGGGCTTAGCGGGGAGCTGTTTTTT. It encodes CASSLVRGLSGELFF.

The chain links TRBV15 to TRBJ1-2; D possibly corresponds to TRBD1 (6 bases). This CDR3 region has 14 residues. Germline-derived CDR1 and CDR2 are LNHNV and YYDKDF (reference sequence). The germline V and J ends were trimmed by 0 bases and 7 bases, with 12 bases remaining between them. The CDR3, as DNA: TGTGCCACCAGCAGAGAACCAGGGGATAGTGGCTACACCTTC. Protein product: CATSREPGDSGYTF.

This chain uses TRBV5-5 with TRBJ1-3; D unclear. Per the germline V gene, CDR1 is SGHKS and CDR2 is YYEKEE (reference sequence). The CDR3 runs to 15 residues. With 4 bases removed from V and 4 bases from J, the gap between germline ends came to 15 bases. The CDR3 sequence: CASSPRPEEGNTIYF. The CDR3 DNA follows: TGTGCCAGCAGCCCTAGACCGGAGGAAGGAAACACCATATATTTT.